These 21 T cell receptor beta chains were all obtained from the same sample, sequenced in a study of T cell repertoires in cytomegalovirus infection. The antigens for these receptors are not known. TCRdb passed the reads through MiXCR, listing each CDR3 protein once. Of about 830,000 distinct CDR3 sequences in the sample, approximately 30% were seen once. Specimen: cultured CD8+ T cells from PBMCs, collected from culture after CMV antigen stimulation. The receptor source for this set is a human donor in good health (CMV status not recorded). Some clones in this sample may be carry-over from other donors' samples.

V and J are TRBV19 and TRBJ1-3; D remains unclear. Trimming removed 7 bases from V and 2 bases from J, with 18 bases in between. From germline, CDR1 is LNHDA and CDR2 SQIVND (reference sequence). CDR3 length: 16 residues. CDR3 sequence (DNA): TGTGCCAGTAACCTCAGGCCGGGTGCGGCTGGAAACACCATATATTTT. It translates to CASNLRPGAAGNTIYF.

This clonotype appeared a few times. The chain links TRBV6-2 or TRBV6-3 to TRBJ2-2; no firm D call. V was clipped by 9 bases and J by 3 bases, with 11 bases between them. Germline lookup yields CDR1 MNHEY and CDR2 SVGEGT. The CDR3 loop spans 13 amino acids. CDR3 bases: TGTGCCAGTGGTTGGCTATACACCGGGGAGCTGTTTTTT. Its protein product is CASGWLYTGELFF.

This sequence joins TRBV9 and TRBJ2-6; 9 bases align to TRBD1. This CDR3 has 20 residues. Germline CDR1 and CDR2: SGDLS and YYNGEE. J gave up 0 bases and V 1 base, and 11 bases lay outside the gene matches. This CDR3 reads CASSVNTGTGLGSGANVLTF. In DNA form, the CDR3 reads TGTGCCAGCAGCGTAAATACCGGGACAGGGTTAGGCTCTGGGGCCAACGTCCTGACTTTC.

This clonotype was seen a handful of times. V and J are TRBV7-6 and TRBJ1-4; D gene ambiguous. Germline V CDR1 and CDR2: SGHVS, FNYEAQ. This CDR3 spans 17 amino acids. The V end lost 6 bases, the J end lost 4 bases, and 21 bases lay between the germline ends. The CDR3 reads CASSHKSSERHNEKLFF. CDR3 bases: TGTGCCAGCAGTCACAAGTCATCGGAGAGGCATAATGAAAAACTGTTTTTT.

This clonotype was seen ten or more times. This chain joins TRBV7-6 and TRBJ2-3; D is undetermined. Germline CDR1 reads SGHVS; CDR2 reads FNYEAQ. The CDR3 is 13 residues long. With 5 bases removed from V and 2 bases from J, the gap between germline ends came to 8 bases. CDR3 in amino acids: CASSPPHTDTQYF. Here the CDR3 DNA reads TGTGCCAGCAGCCCCCCCCACACAGATACGCAGTATTTT. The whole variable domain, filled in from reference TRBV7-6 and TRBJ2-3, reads GAGVSQSPRYKVTKRGQDVALRCDPISGHVSLYWYRQALGQGPEFLTYFNYEAQQDKSGLPNDRFSAERPEGSISTLTIQRTEQRDSAMYRCASSPPHTDTQYFGPGTRLTVL.

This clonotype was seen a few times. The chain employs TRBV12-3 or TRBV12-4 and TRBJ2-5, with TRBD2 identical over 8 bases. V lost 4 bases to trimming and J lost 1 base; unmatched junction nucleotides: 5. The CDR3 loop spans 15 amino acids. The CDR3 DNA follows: TGTGCCAGCAGTTCCGGGACTAGGCTCCAAGAGACCCAGTACTTC. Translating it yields CASSSGTRLQETQYF.

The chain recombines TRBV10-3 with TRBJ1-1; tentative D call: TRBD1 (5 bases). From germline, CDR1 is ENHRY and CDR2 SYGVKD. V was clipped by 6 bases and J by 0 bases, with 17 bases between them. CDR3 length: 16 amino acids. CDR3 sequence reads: CAISRTTDRLNTEAFF. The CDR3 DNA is TGTGCCATCAGCCGCACGACCGACAGATTGAACACTGAAGCTTTCTTT.

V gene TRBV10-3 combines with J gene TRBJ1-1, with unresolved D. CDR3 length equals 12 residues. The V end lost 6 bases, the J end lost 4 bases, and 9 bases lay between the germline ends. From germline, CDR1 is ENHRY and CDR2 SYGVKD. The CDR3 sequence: CAIRGLGTEAFF. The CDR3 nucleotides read TGTGCCATCAGGGGGTTAGGCACTGAAGCTTTCTTT.

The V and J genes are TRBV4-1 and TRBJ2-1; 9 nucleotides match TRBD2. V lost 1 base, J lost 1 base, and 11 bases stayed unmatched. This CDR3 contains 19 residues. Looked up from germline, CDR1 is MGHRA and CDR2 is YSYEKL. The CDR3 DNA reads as TGCGCCAGCAGCCAAGGGGTTGGGGCGGGGGGGGGGTCCTACAATGAGCAGTTCTTC. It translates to CASSQGVGAGGGSYNEQFF.

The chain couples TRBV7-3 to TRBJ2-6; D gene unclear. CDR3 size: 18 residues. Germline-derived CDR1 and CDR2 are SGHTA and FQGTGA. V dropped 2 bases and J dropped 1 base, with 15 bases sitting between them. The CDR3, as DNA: TGTGCCAGCAGCTTAGGCCCACCCTATTTGTCTGGGGCCAACGTCCTGACTTTC. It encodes CASSLGPPYLSGANVLTF.

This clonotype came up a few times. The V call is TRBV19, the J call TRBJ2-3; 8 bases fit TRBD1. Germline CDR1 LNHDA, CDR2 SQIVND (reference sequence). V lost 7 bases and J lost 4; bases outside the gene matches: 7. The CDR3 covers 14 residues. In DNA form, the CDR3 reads TGTGCCAGTACCGGACAGGGTTGGCCAGATACGCAGTATTTT. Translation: CASTGQGWPDTQYF.

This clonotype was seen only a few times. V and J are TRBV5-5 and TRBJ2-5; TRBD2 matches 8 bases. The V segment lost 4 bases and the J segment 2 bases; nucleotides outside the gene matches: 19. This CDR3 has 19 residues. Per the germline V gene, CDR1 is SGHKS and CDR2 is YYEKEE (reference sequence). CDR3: CASSPRTGALLAEQETQYF. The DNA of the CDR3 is TGTGCCAGCAGCCCAAGGACGGGGGCGTTACTAGCGGAACAAGAGACCCAGTACTTC.

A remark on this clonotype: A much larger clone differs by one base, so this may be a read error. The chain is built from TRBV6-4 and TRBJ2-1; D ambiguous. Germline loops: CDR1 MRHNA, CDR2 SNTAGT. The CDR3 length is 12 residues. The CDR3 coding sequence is TGTGCCAGCAGTTACTCATGGGCTGAGCAGTTCTTC. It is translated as CASSYSWAEQFF.

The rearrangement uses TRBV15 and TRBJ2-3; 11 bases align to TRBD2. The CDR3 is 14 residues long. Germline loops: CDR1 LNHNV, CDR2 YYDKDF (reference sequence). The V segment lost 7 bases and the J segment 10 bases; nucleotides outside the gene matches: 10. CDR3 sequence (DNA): TGTGCCACCACGGTAGCGGGGGGGCGAGACGCGCAGTATTTT. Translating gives CATTVAGGRDAQYF.

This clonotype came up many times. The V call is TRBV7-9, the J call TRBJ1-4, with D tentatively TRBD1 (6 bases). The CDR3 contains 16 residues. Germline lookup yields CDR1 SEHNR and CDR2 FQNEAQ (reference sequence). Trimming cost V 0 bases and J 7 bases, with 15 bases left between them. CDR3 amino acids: CASSLALGGGREKLFF. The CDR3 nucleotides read TGTGCCAGCAGCTTAGCGCTGGGGGGCGGACGTGAAAAACTGTTTTTT. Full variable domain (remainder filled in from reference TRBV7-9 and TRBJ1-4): DTGVSQNPRHKITKRGQNVTFRCDPISEHNRLYWYRQTLGQGPEFLTYFQNEAQLEKSRLLSDRFSAERPKGSFSTLEIQRTEQGDSAMYLCASSLALGGGREKLFFGSGTQLSVL.

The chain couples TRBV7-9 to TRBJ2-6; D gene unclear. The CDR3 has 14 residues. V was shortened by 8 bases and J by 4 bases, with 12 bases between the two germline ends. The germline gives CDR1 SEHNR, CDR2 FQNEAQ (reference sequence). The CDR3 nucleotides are TGTGCCAGCTTGGCAAGGGCCGGGGCCAACGTCCTGACTTTC. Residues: CASLARAGANVLTF.

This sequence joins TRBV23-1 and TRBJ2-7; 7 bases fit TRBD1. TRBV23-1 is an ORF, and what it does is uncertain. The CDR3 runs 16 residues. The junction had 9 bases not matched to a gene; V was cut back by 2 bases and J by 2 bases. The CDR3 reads CASSQPPGQRTYEQYV. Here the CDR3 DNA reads TGCGCCAGCAGTCAACCACCGGGACAGAGGACCTACGAGCAGTACGTC.

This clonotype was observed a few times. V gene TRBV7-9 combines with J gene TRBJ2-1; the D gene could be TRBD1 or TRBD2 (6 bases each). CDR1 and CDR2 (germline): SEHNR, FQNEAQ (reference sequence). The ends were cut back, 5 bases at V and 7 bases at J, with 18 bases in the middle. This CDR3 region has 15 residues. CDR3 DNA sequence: TGTGCCAGCAGCGACCTACAGGGAGGAAAGAATGAGCAGTTCTTC. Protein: CASSDLQGGKNEQFF.

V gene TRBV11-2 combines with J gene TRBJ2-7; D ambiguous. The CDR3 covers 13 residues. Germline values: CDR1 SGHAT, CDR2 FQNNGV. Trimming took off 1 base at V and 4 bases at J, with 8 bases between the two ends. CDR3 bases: TGTGCCAGCAGCTTAGGGTACGGGTACGAGCAGTACGTC. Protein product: CASSLGYGYEQYV.

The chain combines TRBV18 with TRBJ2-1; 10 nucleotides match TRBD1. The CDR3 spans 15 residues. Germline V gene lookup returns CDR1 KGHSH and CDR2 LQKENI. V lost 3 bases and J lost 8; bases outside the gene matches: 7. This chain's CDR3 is CASSPWDRGIDEQFF. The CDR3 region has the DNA TGTGCCAGCTCACCGTGGGACAGGGGTATCGATGAGCAGTTCTTC.

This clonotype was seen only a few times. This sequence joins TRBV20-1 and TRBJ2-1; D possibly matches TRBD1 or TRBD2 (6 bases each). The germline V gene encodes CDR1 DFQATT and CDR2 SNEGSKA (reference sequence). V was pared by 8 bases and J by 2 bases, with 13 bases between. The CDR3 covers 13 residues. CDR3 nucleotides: TGCAGTTTCTCGGGGGCGGCCTACAATGAGCAGTTCTTC. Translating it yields CSFSGAAYNEQFF.